The entry below describes one TCR beta chain. This record comes from a study of OX40 agonist ivuxolimab in advanced cancers. Study summary: The mean age was approximately 60 years, ranging from 23 to 79, with around four fifths of participants male. Under the entry rules, prior anti-PD-1, anti-PD-L1 or anti-CTLA-4 therapy was allowed, and about 40% had some. Three patients had partial responses: one hepatocellular carcinoma, two cutaneous melanoma.

Measured with immunoSEQ multiplex PCR; TCRdb has only the in-frame clones, and not every one. The table has roughly 36,000 clones, roughly 74% seen once. The CDR3 spans 15 residues. The V gene lost 1 base and the J gene lost 4 bases, with 13 bases spanning the gap. Germline V gene lookup returns CDR1 MNHEY and CDR2 SVGAGI. The source was CD4+ or CD8+ T cells sorted from blood, collected in a trial of the OX40 agonist ivuxolimab. V usage is TRBV6-5 and J usage is TRBJ2-5, with D possibly TRBD2 on 6 matching bases. The source is an adult with an advanced solid tumor such as melanoma, head and neck, liver or kidney cancer. CDR3 sequence: CASSYYSGGRETQYF. CDR3 nucleotide sequence: TGTGCCAGCAGTTACTATAGCGGCGGTCGAGAGACCCAGTACTTC.